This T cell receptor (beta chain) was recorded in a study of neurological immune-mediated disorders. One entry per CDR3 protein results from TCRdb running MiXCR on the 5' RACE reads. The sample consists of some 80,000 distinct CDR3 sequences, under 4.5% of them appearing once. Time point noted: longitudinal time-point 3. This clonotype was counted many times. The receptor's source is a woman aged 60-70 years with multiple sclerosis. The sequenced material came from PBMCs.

CDR3 protein: CASTPRALTREQYF. The CDR3 DNA sequence: TGTGCCAGCACCCCGAGAGCCCTCACGAGGGAGCAGTACTTC. The chain joins TRBV6-5 to TRBJ2-7, with D unresolved. CDR3 size: 14 residues. In germline, CDR1 is MNHEY, CDR2 SVGAGI. Trimming pared 7 bases from V and 7 bases from J, leaving 20 bases between.